This T cell receptor beta chain was profiled in a study of blood T cell repertoires in COVID-19. The CDR3 consists of 15 residues. Germline V gene lookup returns CDR1 MNHEY and CDR2 SVGAGI. The V and J ends lost 10 bases and 5 bases, in that order; junction bases with no gene match: 12. Generated by immunoSEQ multiplex PCR, the TCRdb table keeps only in-frame clones and is missing some. The sample has fewer than 250,000 clones, 88% seen once. Sequenced input: peripheral blood. The V call is TRBV6-5, the J call TRBJ2-7; 12 bases align to TRBD1. This TCR was recovered from a human donor in a cohort sampled during active COVID-19. The CDR3 nucleotides read TGTGCCAACCCCCGACCGGGACAGGGGGCCCACGAGCAGTACTTC. Amino acids: CANPRPGQGAHEQYF.